A selection of T cell receptor beta chains follows, all from one sample in a study of cytomegalovirus exposure and HLA in healthy donors. Some clones are missing from TCRdb's copy, which holds only in-frame ones; the method was immunoSEQ multiplex PCR. The sample includes 70,000 to 80,000 clones. The sequenced sample was PBMCs. All receptors derive from a middle-aged man in good health and CMV-seronegative. Each CDR3 is given without its conserved first and last residue.

J,V,CDR3
TRBJ2-5,TRBV9,ASSVTPGLPRETQY
TRBJ2-1,TRBV30,AWSAPLRTRHNEQF
TRBJ2-7,TRBV30,AAGQQTYEQY
TRBJ2-7,TRBV5-4,ASQGIGMDEQY
TRBJ2-7,TRBV6-5,ATVGGGREQY
TRBJ2-7,TRBV14,ASSQDRGKVYEQY
TRBJ2-6,TRBV30,AWSRLDSGANVLT
TRBJ1-2,TRBV6-6,ASGEGYGYT
-,TRBV4-1,ASSQGRQRTGSDEQY
TRBJ1-2,TRBV13,ASSTGRGRSNYGYT
TRBJ1-4,TRBV11-3,ASSLGPLRARGFKLF
TRBJ1-2,TRBV30,AWSVGRTGGGYGYT
TRBJ2-3,TRBV10-3,AISESTTGTADTQY
TRBJ2-7,TRBV6-5,ASRSGTSGTYEQY
TRBJ1-2,TRBV27,ASSPRQDRGGYT
TRBJ2-2,TRBV10-3,AISKGLLSNTGELF
TRBJ1-2,TRBV2,ASIDRADYGYT
TRBJ2-5,TRBV28,ASRPGGGETQY